A single sample gave rise to the 25 T cell receptor beta chains below, sequenced in a study of identifying expanded T cells in peripheral blood. Generated by immunoSEQ multiplex PCR, the TCRdb table keeps only in-frame clones and is missing some. The sample includes more than 45,000 clones, about four fifths of them seen just once. Specimen: blood. The receptors here all came from a person aged 18-70 years in good health.

The chain combines TRBV19 with TRBJ2-4, with a tentative D call TRBD1 (7 bases). Deletions cut 1 base from V and 1 base from J, with 14 bases between. CDR1 and CDR2 from the germline V gene are LNHDA and SQIVND (reference sequence). CDR3 length: 17 amino acids. CDR3 sequence: CASSIAGDRDAKNIQYF. The CDR3 DNA sequence: TGTGCCAGTAGTATAGCGGGAGACAGGGACGCCAAAAACATTCAGTACTTC.

The gene calls are TRBV27 and TRBJ1-1, with a weak D call TRBD1 (6 bases). V shed 4 bases and J shed 7 bases, with 13 bases lying between them. This CDR3 region has 13 residues. The germline V gene has CDR1 MNHEY and CDR2 SMNVEV (reference sequence). CDR3 region: CASSSDSRVEAFF. CDR3 coding DNA: TGTGCCAGCAGTTCGGACAGTAGGGTTGAAGCTTTCTTT.

This chain links TRBV15 with TRBJ1-1, with TRBD1 as a possible D gene (6 bases). The V end was cut by 7 bases, the J end by 11 bases, with 20 bases between. CDR1 and CDR2 (germline): LNHNV, YYDKDF (reference sequence). The CDR3 has 13 residues. The CDR3 spells CATTGQGSPPAFF. The CDR3 bases are TGTGCCACCACAGGGCAGGGGTCGCCACCGGCTTTCTTT.

The chain recombines TRBV28 with TRBJ2-4; 11 bases are a match to TRBD2. This CDR3 region has 16 residues. The V segment lost 8 bases and the J segment 0 bases; nucleotides outside the gene matches: 6. From germline, CDR1 is MDHEN and CDR2 SYDVKM. For the CDR3, the DNA is TGTGCCAGCGTGGTAGCGGGGGGGCTAGCCAAAAACATTCAGTACTTC. Residues: CASVVAGGLAKNIQYF.

This clone was detected only a few times. The chain couples TRBV7-9 to TRBJ2-5, with D tentatively TRBD2 (6 bases). The V gene's germline CDR1 is SEHNR and CDR2 FQNEAQ (reference sequence). V lost 1 base and J lost 5, with 14 bases in between. The CDR3 extends over 15 amino acids. The CDR3 DNA reads as TGTGCCAGCAGCTTAGGGCGGGGACGACCGGAGACCCAGTACTTC. It codes for CASSLGRGRPETQYF.

In this sample, this clone turned up once. J is TRBJ2-6 and V is TRBV19; a possible D gene is TRBD2 (6 bases). Trimming took 5 bases from V and 2 from J, leaving 13 bases between them. This CDR3 spans 16 amino acids. CDR1 LNHDA and CDR2 SQIVND come from the germline V gene (reference sequence). Here the CDR3 DNA reads TGTGCCAGTAGTCATGGAGGGGTAGCTGGGGCCAACGTCCTGACTTTC. Residues: CASSHGGVAGANVLTF.

The V call is TRBV18, the J call TRBJ2-7; the match to TRBD1 covers 7 bases. The CDR3 contains 18 residues. Losses at the gene ends were 4 bases for V and 2 bases for J; bases not matched to a gene: 17. Germline V gene sequence: CDR1 KGHSH, CDR2 LQKENI. In nucleotides, the CDR3 is TGTGCCAGCTCACAAGGTAGGACAGGCACCCATAGGGCCTACGAGCAGTACTTC. Protein sequence: CASSQGRTGTHRAYEQYF. The full variable domain, in which reference TRBV18 and TRBJ2-7 provide the parts outside the CDR3, is NAGVMQNPRHLVRRRGQEARLRCSPMKGHSHVYWYRQLPEEGLKFMVYLQKENIIDESGMPKERFSAEFPKEGPSILRIQQVVRGDSAAYFCASSQGRTGTHRAYEQYFGPGTRLTVT.

The chain recombines TRBV30 with TRBJ2-5; 9 nucleotides match TRBD1. This CDR3 spans 13 amino acids. Trimming took 3 bases from V and 7 from J; bases not matched to a gene: 6. Germline CDR1 and CDR2: GTSNPN and SVGIG (reference sequence). This CDR3 is CAWSRTGAATQYF. The CDR3 DNA sequence: TGTGCCTGGAGCCGGACAGGGGCGGCGACCCAGTACTTC. The full variable domain, completed using reference TRBV30 and TRBJ2-5, is SQTIHQWPATLVQPVGSPLSLECTVEGTSNPNLYWYRQAAGRGLQLLFYSVGIGQISSEVPQNLSASRPQDRQFILSSKKLLLSDSGFYLCAWSRTGAATQYFGPGTRLLVL.

The V gene is TRBV29-1, the J gene TRBJ1-2, with TRBD1 identical over 9 bases. The CDR3 runs 12 residues. V was pared by 4 bases and J by 8 bases, with 5 bases of the junction left unmatched. Germline CDR1 reads SQVTM; CDR2 reads ANQGSEA. The CDR3 DNA reads TGCAGCGTTGCACAGGGGGCGTACGGCTACACCTTC. Its protein is CSVAQGAYGYTF.

J is TRBJ1-5 and V is TRBV12-5, with no clear D. CDR3 length equals 11 residues. The germline V gene encodes CDR1 LGHNT and CDR2 FRNRAP. V shed 6 bases and J shed 4 bases, with 4 bases lying between them. The CDR3 DNA sequence: TGTGCTAGTGGCATTAATCAGCCCCAGCATTTT. It translates to CASGINQPQHF. The full variable domain, its missing parts supplied by reference TRBV12-5 and TRBJ1-5, is DARVTQTPRHKVTEMGQEVTMRCQPILGHNTVFWYRQTMMQGLELLAYFRNRAPLDDSGMPKDRFSAEMPDATLATLKIQPSEPRDSAVYFCASGINQPQHFGDGTRLSIL.

This CDR3 is CASSPKGQGNAEAFF. For the CDR3, the DNA is TGTGCCAGCAGCCCCAAGGGGCAGGGTAATGCTGAAGCTTTCTTT. The chain is built from TRBV14 and TRBJ1-1, with D possibly matching TRBD1 (5 bases). Trimming removed 4 bases from V and 6 bases from J, with 18 bases in between. The CDR3 is 15 amino acids. Germline CDR1 is SGHDN and CDR2 is FVKESK.

This clone occurred a few times. The V gene is TRBV19, the J gene TRBJ1-2; TRBD1 aligns across 7 bases. The CDR3 is 14 residues long. Germline V gives CDR1 LNHDA, CDR2 SQIVND (reference sequence). The V and J ends lost 7 bases and 4 bases, in that order; junction bases with no gene match: 9. CDR3 protein: CASKNRDSSYGYTF. The CDR3 DNA reads as TGTGCCAGTAAGAACCGGGACAGTTCCTATGGCTACACCTTC.

The rearrangement uses TRBV5-4 and TRBJ1-1, with TRBD1 as a possible D gene (5 bases). The CDR3 totals 13 residues. Trimming left V 5 bases short and J 6 bases short, with 14 bases between. Per germline, CDR1 SGHNT and CDR2 YYREEE (reference sequence). CDR3 in amino acids: CASRLRPGSEAFF. CDR3 nucleotide sequence: TGTGCCAGCAGGCTACGACCAGGGTCTGAAGCTTTCTTT.

This sequence joins TRBV19 and TRBJ2-6; D not resolved. Germline-derived CDR1 and CDR2 are LNHDA and SQIVND (reference sequence). The CDR3 runs to 14 residues. Trimming removed 0 bases from V and 1 base from J, with 1 base in between. CDR3 region: CASSIESGANVLTF. The CDR3 DNA sequence: TGTGCCAGTAGTATAGAGTCTGGGGCCAACGTCCTGACTTTC.

J is TRBJ1-1 and V is TRBV5-1; the D gene is possibly TRBD1 (5 bases). The CDR3 is 13 amino acids. From germline, CDR1 is SGHRS and CDR2 YFSETQ. V lost 4 bases and J lost 12, with 19 bases in between. Here the CDR3 DNA reads TGCGCCAGCAGCCCGGGGCCAAGGGAGAAATCTTTCTTT. It encodes CASSPGPREKSFF.

This clone was seen only once. J is TRBJ2-3 and V is TRBV27; TRBD2 matches at 13 bases. With V trimmed by 8 bases and J by 2 bases, 16 bases remained unmatched. Per the germline V gene, CDR1 is MNHEY and CDR2 is SMNVEV (reference sequence). This CDR3 comprises 19 residues. This CDR3 reads CASPPPGLAGSPFTDTQYF. CDR3 DNA sequence: TGTGCCAGCCCTCCTCCGGGACTAGCGGGGTCCCCTTTCACAGATACGCAGTATTTT.

This rearrangement joins TRBV11-2 to TRBJ1-2; TRBD1 might be the D (5 bases). CDR3 length: 15 amino acids. Trimming took 0 bases from V and 4 from J, leaving 12 bases between them. Germline V gene lookup returns CDR1 SGHAT and CDR2 FQNNGV. The CDR3 spells CASSLESGAGYGYTF. DNA for the CDR3: TGTGCCAGCAGCTTAGAGTCCGGGGCGGGCTATGGCTACACCTTC.

V is TRBV5-4 and J is TRBJ1-2; 8 positions match TRBD1. The CDR3 length is 17 residues. Germline lookup yields CDR1 SGHNT and CDR2 YYREEE (reference sequence). J lost 3 bases, V lost 4 bases, and 14 bases had no gene match. The CDR3 spells CASSNNGQGRRDYGYTF. The DNA of the CDR3 is TGTGCCAGCAGCAACAATGGACAGGGAAGGAGAGACTATGGCTACACCTTC.

The rearrangement joins TRBV6-6 to TRBJ1-3, with D tentatively TRBD1 (5 bases). The V gene lost 2 bases and the J gene lost 1 base, with 12 bases spanning the gap. The germline V gene encodes CDR1 MNHNY and CDR2 SVGAGI (reference sequence). The CDR3 is 16 amino acids. The CDR3 bases are TGTGCCAGCAGTTACGAGTCAGGGTTGTCTGGAAACACCATATATTTT. It codes for CASSYESGLSGNTIYF.

By frequency in the sample, this clone is medium-sized. The chain has TRBV9 and TRBJ2-4; TRBD2 matches at 11 bases. Looked up from germline, CDR1 is SGDLS and CDR2 is YYNGEE. Trimming removed 1 base from V and 7 bases from J; junction bases left unmatched: 4. CDR3 length: 15 amino acids. The CDR3 region is CASSVSSGRTNIQYF. The DNA of the CDR3 is TGTGCCAGCAGCGTATCTAGCGGGAGGACGAACATTCAGTACTTC. Full variable domain (rest looked up from reference TRBV9 and TRBJ2-4): DSGVTQTPKHLITATGQRVTLRCSPRSGDLSVYWYQQSLDQGLQFLIQYYNGEERAKGNILERFSAQQFPDLHSELNLSSLELGDSALYFCASSVSSGRTNIQYFGAGTRLSVL.

This chain connects TRBV11-2 to TRBJ2-5; D possibly corresponds to TRBD2 (6 bases). Germline CDR1 and CDR2: SGHAT and FQNNGV. With 0 bases removed from V and 7 bases from J, the gap between germline ends came to 18 bases. This CDR3 contains 16 residues. For the CDR3, the DNA is TGTGCCAGCAGCTTAGAGGGGACTGCTGGGGCTGGGACCCAGTACTTC. It is translated as CASSLEGTAGAGTQYF.

The chain combines TRBV5-6 with TRBJ1-2, with a possible D match to TRBD1 (6 bases). Germline V gene sequence: CDR1 SGHDT, CDR2 YYEEEE. The CDR3 covers 14 residues. V lost 5 bases and J lost 5, with 16 bases in between. The CDR3 region is CASRNTGFLYGYTF. DNA for the CDR3: TGTGCCAGCAGGAATACAGGGTTTTTATATGGCTACACCTTC.

This clone occurred a few times. This rearrangement joins TRBV10-2 to TRBJ2-7, with D perhaps being TRBD1 or TRBD2 (5 bases each). In germline, CDR1 is WSHSY, CDR2 SAAADI. Trimming pared 8 bases from V and 3 bases from J, leaving 26 bases between. The CDR3 is 17 amino acids. The CDR3 DNA sequence: TGCGCCAGCCGTTGGGACCCAAGGCGCCCAGCCAACTACGAGCAGTACTTC. It encodes CASRWDPRRPANYEQYF.

The V and J genes are TRBV5-1 and TRBJ2-5; TRBD2 matches at 9 bases. From germline, CDR1 is SGHRS and CDR2 YFSETQ. Losses at the gene ends were 4 bases for V and 3 bases for J; bases not matched to a gene: 10. CDR3 size: 16 residues. The CDR3 DNA follows: TGCGCCAGCAGCCGGAGGCTAGCGGGGAGGGAAGAGACCCAGTACTTC. It is translated as CASSRRLAGREETQYF.

J is TRBJ2-7 and V is TRBV7-2; TRBD2 aligns across 11 bases. Germline V gene data show CDR1 as SGHTA and CDR2 as FQGNSA. Trimming removed 4 bases from V and 3 bases from J; junction bases left unmatched: 5. The CDR3 sequence is 15 residues long. The CDR3 coding sequence is TGTGCCAGCAGCTGGACTAGCGGGTCCATCTACGAGCAGTACTTC. Translation gives CASSWTSGSIYEQYF. Combining the CDR3 with reference TRBV7-2 and TRBJ2-7 gives the whole variable domain GAGVSQSPSNKVTEKGKDVELRCDPISGHTALYWYRQSLGQGLEFLIYFQGNSAPDKSGLPSDRFSAERTGGSVSTLTIQRTQQEDSAVYLCASSWTSGSIYEQYFGPGTRLTVT.